Sequencing of this TCR beta chain was carried out in a study of T cell responses to AZD1222 COVID-19 vaccine. Germline CDR1 and CDR2: SGHRS and YFSETQ. This CDR3 is 16 amino acids long. V dropped 1 base and J dropped 9; count of bases not matched to a gene: 13. Here immunoSEQ multiplex PCR was the method, and the copy in TCRdb shows in-frame clones only, minus some. The sample comprises about 100,000 clones, 75% to 95% of which are singletons, and 6.2% rests with the top ten. The chain is built from TRBV5-1 and TRBJ2-3; 8 bases map to TRBD1. Material: peripheral blood, obtained 28 days after the second AZD1222 dose. The sequence came from an adult who received the AZD1222 COVID-19 vaccine. CDR3 coding DNA: TGCGCCAGCAGCTTGAGCAGGACAGGGATGTTCAGGACGCAGTATTTT. Translated: CASSLSRTGMFRTQYF.